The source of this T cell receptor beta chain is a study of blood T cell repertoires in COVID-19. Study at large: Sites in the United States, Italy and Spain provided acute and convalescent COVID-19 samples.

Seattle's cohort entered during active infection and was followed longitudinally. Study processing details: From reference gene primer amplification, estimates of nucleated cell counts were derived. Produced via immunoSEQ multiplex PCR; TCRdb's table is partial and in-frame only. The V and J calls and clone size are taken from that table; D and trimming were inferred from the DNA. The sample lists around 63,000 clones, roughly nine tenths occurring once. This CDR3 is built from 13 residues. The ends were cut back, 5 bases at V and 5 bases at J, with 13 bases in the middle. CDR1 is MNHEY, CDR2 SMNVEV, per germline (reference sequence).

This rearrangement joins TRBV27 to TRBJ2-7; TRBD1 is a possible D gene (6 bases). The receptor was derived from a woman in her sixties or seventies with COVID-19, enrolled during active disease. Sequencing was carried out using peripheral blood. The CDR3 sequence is CASSRTGTHEQYF. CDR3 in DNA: TGTGCCAGCAGTAGAACCGGGACACACGAGCAGTACTTC.